The 5 T cell receptor beta chains in this list originate from one sample, sequenced in a study of identical twins. In TCRdb, the 5' RACE reads were re-called with MiXCR into one record per CDR3 protein. The sample contains roughly 1,500,000 distinct CDR3 sequences, roughly a third of which appear only once. What was sequenced was cord blood. These receptor sequences come from a newborn girl in good health.

This clonotype was counted ten times or more. The chain carries TRBV7-9 and TRBJ1-4, with 11 nucleotides matching TRBD1. Germline CDR1 and CDR2: SEHNR and FQNEAQ (reference sequence). This CDR3 comprises 12 residues. V was pared by 8 bases and J by 7 bases, with 0 bases of the junction left unmatched. The CDR3 loop reads CASGTGGEKLFF. As DNA, the CDR3 is TGTGCCAGCGGGACAGGGGGTGAAAAACTGTTTTTT.

The chain carries TRBV11-3 and TRBJ1-1, with a tentative D call TRBD1 (5 bases). The CDR3 length is 14 residues. The ends were cut back, 4 bases at V and 3 bases at J, with 12 bases in the middle. Germline CDR1 is SGHNT and CDR2 is YENEEA. The CDR3 loop reads CASSYPTEHTEAFF. CDR3 nucleotide sequence: TGTGCCAGCAGCTACCCGACAGAGCACACTGAAGCTTTCTTT.

The chain recombines TRBV3-1 with TRBJ2-7; 8 bases align to TRBD2. Germline CDR1 is LGHDT and CDR2 is YNNKEL (reference sequence). This CDR3 is built from 15 residues. V dropped 2 bases and J dropped 5; count of bases not matched to a gene: 8. The CDR3 loop is CASSQHERGKNEQYF. The CDR3 bases are TGTGCCAGCAGCCAACATGAGCGGGGGAAAAACGAGCAGTACTTC.

This clonotype occurred a few times. The J gene is TRBJ1-5, the V gene TRBV19; 7 nucleotides match TRBD1. This CDR3 has 15 amino acids. Germline V CDR1 and CDR2: LNHDA, SQIVND (reference sequence). V was clipped by 3 bases and J by 7 bases; unmatched bases: 9. CDR3 amino acids: CASSIRTGLGQPQHF. CDR3 bases: TGTGCCAGTAGTATCCGGACAGGCCTGGGACAGCCCCAGCATTTT.

In this sample, this clonotype turned up a few times. The genes are TRBV4-1 and TRBJ2-3; D is possibly TRBD2 (5 bases). This CDR3 comprises 16 residues. V gave up 4 bases and J gave up 3 bases, with 17 bases separating them. Germline CDR1 and CDR2: MGHRA and YSYEKL. CDR3 bases: TGCGCCAGCAGCCCAATTGAAGGGAGAGGTACAGATACGCAGTATTTT. Translating gives CASSPIEGRGTDTQYF.